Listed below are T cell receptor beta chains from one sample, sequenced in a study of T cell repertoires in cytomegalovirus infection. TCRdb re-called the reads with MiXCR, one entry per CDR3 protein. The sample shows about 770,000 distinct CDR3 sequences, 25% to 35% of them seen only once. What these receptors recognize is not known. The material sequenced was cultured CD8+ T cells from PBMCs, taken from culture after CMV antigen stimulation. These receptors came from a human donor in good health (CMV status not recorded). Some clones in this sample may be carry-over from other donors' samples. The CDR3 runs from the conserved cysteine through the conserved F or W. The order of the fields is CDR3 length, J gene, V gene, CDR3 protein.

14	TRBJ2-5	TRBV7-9	CASSLPRYQETQYF
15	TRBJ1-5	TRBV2	CASSQGAWSNQPQHF
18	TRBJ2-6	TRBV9	CASSPSGTALSGANVLTF
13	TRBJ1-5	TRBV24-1	CATAGQYNQPQHF
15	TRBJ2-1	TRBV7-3	CASSLRTPSYNEQFF
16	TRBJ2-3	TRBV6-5	CASSFFPGDRTDTQYF
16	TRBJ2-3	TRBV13	CASSLGAGGMTDTQYF
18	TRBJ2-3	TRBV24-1	CATSDSLLGDEGTDTQYF
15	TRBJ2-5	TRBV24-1	CATRSSGGSQETQYF
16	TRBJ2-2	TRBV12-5	CASGLVTLRDTGELFF
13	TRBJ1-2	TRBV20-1	CSAEGGRAYGYTF
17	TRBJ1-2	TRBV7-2	CASSLAPGTGNLYGYTF
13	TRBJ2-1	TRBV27	CASRGLNYNEQFF
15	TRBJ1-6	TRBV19	CASSSEGQGTSPLHF
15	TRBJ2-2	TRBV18	CASSLNGAATGELFF
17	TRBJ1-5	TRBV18	CASSPEFGDYSNQPQHF
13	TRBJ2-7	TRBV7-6	CASSLSQAYEQYF
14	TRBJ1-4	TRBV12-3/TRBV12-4	CATSPTGSVEKLFF
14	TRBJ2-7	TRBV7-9	CASRPAGLSYEQYF
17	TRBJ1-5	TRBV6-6	CASSNRDRGDSNQPQHF
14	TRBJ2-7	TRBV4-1	CASSPILGSYEQYF
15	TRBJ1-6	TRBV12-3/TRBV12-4	CASRDGNFYNSPLHF
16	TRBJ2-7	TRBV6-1	CASSEWRGAGPYEQYF
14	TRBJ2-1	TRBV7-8	CASSLRGGENEQFF
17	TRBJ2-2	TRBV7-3	CASSWDRGPVNTGELFF
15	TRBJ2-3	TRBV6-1	CASAGAGGATDTQYF
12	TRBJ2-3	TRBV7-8	CASRLDTDTQYF
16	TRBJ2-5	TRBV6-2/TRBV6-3	CASSFAGGGPQETQYF